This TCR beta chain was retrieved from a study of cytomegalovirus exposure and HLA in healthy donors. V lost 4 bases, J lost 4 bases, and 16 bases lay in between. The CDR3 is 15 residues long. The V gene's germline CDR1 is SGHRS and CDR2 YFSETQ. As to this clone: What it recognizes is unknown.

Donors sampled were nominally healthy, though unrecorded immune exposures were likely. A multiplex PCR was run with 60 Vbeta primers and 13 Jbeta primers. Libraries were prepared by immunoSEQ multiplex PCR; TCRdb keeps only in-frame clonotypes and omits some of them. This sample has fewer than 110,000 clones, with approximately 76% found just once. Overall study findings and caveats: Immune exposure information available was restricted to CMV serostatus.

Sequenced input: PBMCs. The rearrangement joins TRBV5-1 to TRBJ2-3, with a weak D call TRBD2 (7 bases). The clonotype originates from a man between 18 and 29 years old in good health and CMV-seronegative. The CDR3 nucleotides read TGCGCCAGCAGCCCGTCGGGGGGCGTCGCAGATACGCAGTATTTT. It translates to CASSPSGGVADTQYF.